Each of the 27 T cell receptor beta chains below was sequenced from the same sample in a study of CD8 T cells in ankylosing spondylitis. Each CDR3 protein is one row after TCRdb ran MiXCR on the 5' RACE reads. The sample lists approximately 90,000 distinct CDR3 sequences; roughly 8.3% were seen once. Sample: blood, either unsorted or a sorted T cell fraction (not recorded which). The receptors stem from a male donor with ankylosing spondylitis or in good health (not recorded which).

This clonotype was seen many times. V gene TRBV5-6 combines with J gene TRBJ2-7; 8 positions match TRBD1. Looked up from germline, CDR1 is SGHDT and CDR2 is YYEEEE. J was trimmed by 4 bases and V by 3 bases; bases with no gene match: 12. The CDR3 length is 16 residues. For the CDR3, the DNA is TGTGCCAGCAGCTCCATTGGACAGGGTAGTCTTTACGAGCAGTACTTC. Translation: CASSSIGQGSLYEQYF.

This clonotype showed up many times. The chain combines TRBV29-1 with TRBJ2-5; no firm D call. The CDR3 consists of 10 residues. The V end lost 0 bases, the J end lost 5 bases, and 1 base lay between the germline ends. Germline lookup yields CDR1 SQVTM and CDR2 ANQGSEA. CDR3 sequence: CSVEEETQYF. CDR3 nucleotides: TGCAGCGTTGAAGAGGAGACCCAGTACTTC.

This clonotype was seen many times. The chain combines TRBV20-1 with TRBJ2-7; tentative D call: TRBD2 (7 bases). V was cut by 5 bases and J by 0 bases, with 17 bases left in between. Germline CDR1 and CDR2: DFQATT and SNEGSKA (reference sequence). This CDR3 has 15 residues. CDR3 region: CSAGSWRGPSYEQYF. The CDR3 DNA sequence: TGCAGTGCTGGGAGTTGGCGGGGGCCCTCCTACGAGCAGTACTTC.

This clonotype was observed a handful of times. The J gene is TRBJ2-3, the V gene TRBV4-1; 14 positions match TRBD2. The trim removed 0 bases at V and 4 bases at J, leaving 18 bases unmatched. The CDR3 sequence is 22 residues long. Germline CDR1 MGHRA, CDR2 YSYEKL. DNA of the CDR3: TGCGCCAGCAGCCAAGATCTGAGCCGGGATTCGGGACTAGCGGGAGTAGCAGATACGCAGTATTTT. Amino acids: CASSQDLSRDSGLAGVADTQYF.

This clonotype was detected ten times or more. CDR3 nucleotides: TGTGCCAGCAGTTACGGCGAACTTGAGCAGTACTTC. This encodes CASSYGELEQYF. The V call is TRBV6-2 or TRBV6-3, the J call TRBJ2-7; D call uncertain. Germline V CDR1 and CDR2: MNHEY, SVGEGT. CDR3 size: 12 residues. V was cut by 2 bases and J by 7 bases, with 9 bases left in between.

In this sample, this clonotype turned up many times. CDR3 DNA: TGCAGTGCTAGAGATCGGGAAGGTGATAAATCCGGGGAGCTGTTTTTT. Translated: CSARDREGDKSGELFF. This chain connects TRBV20-1 to TRBJ2-2; TRBD2 might be the D (5 bases). Trimming pared 0 bases from V and 6 bases from J, leaving 17 bases between. Germline V gene lookup returns CDR1 DFQATT and CDR2 SNEGSKA (reference sequence). The CDR3 is made up of 16 amino acids.

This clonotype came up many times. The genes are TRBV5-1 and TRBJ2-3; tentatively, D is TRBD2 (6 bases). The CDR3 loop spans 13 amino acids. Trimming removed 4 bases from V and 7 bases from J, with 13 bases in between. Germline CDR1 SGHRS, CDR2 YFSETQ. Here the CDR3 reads CASSPGTANTQYF. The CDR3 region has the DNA TGCGCCAGCAGCCCTGGGACTGCGAATACGCAGTATTTT.

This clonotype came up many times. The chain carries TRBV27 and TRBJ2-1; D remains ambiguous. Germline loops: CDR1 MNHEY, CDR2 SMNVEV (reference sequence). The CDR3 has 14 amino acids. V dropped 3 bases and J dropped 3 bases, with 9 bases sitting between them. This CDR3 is CASSLGQFYNEQFF. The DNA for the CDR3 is TGTGCCAGCAGTTTGGGTCAGTTCTACAATGAGCAGTTCTTC.

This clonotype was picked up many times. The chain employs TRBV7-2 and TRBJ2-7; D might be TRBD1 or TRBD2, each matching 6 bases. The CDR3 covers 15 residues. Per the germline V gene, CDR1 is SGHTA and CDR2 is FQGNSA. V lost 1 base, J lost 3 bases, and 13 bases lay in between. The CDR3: CASSLGAGQHYEQYF. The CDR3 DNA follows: TGTGCCAGCAGCTTAGGGGCGGGACAACACTACGAGCAGTACTTC.

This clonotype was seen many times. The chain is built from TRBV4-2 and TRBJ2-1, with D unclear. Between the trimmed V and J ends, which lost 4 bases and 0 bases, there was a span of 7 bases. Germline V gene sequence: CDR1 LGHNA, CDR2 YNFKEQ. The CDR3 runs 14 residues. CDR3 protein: CASSPGLSYNEQFF. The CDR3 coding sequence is TGTGCCAGCAGCCCCGGTCTCTCCTACAATGAGCAGTTCTTC.

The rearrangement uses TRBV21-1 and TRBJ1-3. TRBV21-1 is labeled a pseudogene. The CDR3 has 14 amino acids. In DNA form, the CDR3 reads TGTGCCACCCTCCCGCGGGCGCCGGGAAACACCATATATTTT. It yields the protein CATLPRAPGNTIYF.

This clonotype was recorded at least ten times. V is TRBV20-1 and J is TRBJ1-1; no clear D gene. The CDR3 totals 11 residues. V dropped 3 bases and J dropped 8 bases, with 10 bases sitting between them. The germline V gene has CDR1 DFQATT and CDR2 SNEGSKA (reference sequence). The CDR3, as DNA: TGCAGTGCTAGCCATCAAACCGAAGCTTTCTTT. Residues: CSASHQTEAFF.

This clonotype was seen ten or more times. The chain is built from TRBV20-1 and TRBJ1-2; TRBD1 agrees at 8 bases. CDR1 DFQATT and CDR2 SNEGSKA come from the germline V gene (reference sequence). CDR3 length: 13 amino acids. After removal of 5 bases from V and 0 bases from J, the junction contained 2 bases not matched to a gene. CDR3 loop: CSAPGQANYGYTF. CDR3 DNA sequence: TGCAGTGCTCCGGGACAGGCTAACTATGGCTACACCTTC.

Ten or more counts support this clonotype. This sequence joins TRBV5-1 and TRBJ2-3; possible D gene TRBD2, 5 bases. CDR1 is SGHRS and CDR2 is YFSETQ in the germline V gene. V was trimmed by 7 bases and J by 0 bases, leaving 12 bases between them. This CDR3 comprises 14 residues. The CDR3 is CASVSTTSTDTQYF. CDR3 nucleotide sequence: TGCGCCAGCGTGTCGACTACCAGCACAGATACGCAGTATTTT. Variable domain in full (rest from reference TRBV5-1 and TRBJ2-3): KAGVTQTPRYLIKTRGQQVTLSCSPISGHRSVSWYQQTPGQGLQFLFEYFSETQRNKGNFPGRFSGRQFSNSRSEMNVSTLELGDSALYLCASVSTTSTDTQYFGPGTRLTVL.

The CDR3 loop is CAISESAVNTEAFF. Here the CDR3 DNA reads TGTGCCATCAGTGAGTCTGCGGTGAACACTGAAGCTTTCTTT. The V call is TRBV10-3, the J call TRBJ1-1, with D unclear. Germline assignment: CDR1 ENHRY and CDR2 SYGVKD. V dropped 0 bases and J dropped 0 bases, with 5 bases sitting between them. CDR3 size: 14 residues.

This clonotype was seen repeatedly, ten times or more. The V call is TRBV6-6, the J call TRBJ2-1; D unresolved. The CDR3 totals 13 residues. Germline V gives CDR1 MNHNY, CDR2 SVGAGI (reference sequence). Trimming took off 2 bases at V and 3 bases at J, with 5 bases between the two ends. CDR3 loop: CASSYENYNEQFF. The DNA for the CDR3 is TGTGCCAGCAGTTACGAGAACTACAATGAGCAGTTCTTC.

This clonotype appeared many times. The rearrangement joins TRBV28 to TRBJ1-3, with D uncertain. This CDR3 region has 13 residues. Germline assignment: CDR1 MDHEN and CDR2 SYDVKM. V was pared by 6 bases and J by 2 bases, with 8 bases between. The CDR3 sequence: CASRELAGNTIYF. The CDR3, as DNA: TGTGCCAGCAGGGAATTGGCTGGAAACACCATATATTTT.

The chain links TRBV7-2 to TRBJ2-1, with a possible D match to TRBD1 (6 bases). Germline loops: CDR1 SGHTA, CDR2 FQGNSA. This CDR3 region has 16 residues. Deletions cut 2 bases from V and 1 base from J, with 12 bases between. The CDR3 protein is CASSLRRQASYNEQFF. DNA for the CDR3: TGTGCCAGCAGCTTAAGGAGACAGGCTTCCTACAATGAGCAGTTCTTC.

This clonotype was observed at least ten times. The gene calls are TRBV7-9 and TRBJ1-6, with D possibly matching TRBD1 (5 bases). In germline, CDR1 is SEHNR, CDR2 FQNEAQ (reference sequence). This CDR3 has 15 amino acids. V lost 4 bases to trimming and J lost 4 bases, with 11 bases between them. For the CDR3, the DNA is TGTGCCAGCAGCTCCTTAGGGACGTATAATTCACCCCTCCACTTT. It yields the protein CASSSLGTYNSPLHF.

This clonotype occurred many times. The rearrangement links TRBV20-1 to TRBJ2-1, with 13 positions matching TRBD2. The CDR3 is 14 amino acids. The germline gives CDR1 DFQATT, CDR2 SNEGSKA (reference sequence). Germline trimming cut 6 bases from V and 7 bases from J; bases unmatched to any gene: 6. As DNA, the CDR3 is TGCAGTGCCGGGCGACTAGCGGGGGGAAATGAGCAGTTCTTC. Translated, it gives CSAGRLAGGNEQFF.

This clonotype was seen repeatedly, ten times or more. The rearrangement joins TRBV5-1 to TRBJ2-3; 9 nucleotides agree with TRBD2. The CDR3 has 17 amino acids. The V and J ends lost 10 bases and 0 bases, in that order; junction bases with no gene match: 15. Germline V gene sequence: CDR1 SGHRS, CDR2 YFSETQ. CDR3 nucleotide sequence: TGCGCCTCCGGGGCAGCGGGAGGAAAACTTAGCACAGATACGCAGTATTTT. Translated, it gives CASGAAGGKLSTDTQYF.

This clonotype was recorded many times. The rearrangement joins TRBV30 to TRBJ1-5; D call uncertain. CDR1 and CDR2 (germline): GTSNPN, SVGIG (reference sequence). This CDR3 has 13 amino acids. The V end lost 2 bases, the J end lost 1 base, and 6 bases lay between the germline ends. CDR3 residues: CAWSRESNQPQHF. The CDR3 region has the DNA TGTGCCTGGAGTAGGGAAAGCAATCAGCCCCAGCATTTT.

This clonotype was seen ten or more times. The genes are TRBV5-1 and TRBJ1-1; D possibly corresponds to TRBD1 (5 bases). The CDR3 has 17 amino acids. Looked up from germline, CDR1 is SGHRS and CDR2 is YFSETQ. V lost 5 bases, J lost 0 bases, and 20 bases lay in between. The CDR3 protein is CASSPGLSPKVNTEAFF. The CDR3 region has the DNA TGCGCCAGCAGTCCGGGACTTTCTCCGAAGGTGAACACTGAAGCTTTCTTT.

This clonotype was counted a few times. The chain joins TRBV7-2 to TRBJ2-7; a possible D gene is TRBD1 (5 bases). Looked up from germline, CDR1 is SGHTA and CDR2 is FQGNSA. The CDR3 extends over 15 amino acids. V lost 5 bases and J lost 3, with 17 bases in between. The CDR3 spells CASSPRQHLNYEQYF. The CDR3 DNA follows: TGTGCCAGCAGCCCGCGACAGCATCTAAACTACGAGCAGTACTTC.

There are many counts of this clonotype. CDR3 coding DNA: TGTGCCAGCAGGGGGAGGGTAGGGGAGGAAAACATTCAGTACTTC. This sequence encodes CASRGRVGEENIQYF. V is TRBV6-2 or TRBV6-3 and J is TRBJ2-4, with 7 bases fitting TRBD2. The junction had 10 bases not matched to a gene; V was cut back by 6 bases and J by 5 bases. Germline CDR1 and CDR2: MNHEY and SVGEGT. The CDR3 length is 15 residues.

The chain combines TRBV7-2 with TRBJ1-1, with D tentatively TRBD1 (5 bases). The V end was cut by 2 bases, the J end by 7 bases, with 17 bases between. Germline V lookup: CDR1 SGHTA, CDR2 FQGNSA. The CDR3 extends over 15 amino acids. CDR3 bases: TGTGCCAGCAGCTTAACCGGGCAGGGAAGGAATGAAGCTTTCTTT. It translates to CASSLTGQGRNEAFF.

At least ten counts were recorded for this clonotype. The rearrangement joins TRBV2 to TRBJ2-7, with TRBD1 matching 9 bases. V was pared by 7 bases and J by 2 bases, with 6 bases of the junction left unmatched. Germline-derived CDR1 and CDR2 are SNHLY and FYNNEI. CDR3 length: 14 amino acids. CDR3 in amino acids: CASTAGTGPYEQYF. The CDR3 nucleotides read TGTGCCAGCACCGCCGGGACAGGGCCCTACGAGCAGTACTTC.